Listed below are T cell receptor beta chains from one sample, sequenced in a study of cytomegalovirus exposure and HLA in healthy donors. The repertoire was sequenced with immunoSEQ multiplex PCR; TCRdb's copy has only in-frame clones and lacks some. The sample holds approximately 130,000 clones, more than 65% seen once. Sequencing input: PBMCs. All receptors derive from a young man in good health and CMV-seronegative. Both conserved end residues are part of each CDR3. D genes are given only for firm matches. Only part of the rows carry a size: once, few, many, or a class if the clone is expanded.

TRBV10-1	NA	NA	TRBJ1-3	TGCGCCAGCCTCCCCTCTGGAAACACCATATATTTT	CASLPSGNTIYF
TRBV6-5	NA	TRBD1	TRBJ2-4	TGTGCCAGCAGTTACTCGACAGGGGCCAAAAACATTCAGTACTTC	CASSYSTGAKNIQYF
TRBV6-1	NA	TRBD2	TRBJ2-3	TGTGCCAGCATCCCCCTAGCGGGGGTGGATACGCAGTATTTT	CASIPLAGVDTQYF
TRBV6-6	few	NA	TRBJ2-5	TGTGCCAGCAAGGGGGGGGGTGCGGAGACCCAGTACTTC	CASKGGGAETQYF
TRBV11-2	NA	NA	TRBJ2-1	TGTGCCAGCAGCTTAGTTAGACAGAATGAGCAGTTCTTC	CASSLVRQNEQFF
TRBV19	NA	TRBD1	TRBJ1-3	TGTGCCAGTAGTATAGGACAGGGAACAAACACCATATATTTT	CASSIGQGTNTIYF
TRBV7-6	NA	TRBD2	TRBJ2-2	TGTGCCAGCAGCTTCGGGGGGGCCGGGGAGCTGTTTTTT	CASSFGGAGELFF
TRBV5-8	NA	NA	TRBJ2-1	TGTGCCAGCAGCTTGGGGATCGGGTCCCTCTACAATGAGCAGTTCTTC	CASSLGIGSLYNEQFF
TRBV11-1	NA	NA	TRBJ1-1	TGTGCCAGCAGCTTAGCCGGTAGTTACACTGAAGCTTTCTTT	CASSLAGSYTEAFF
TRBV6-1	NA	NA	TRBJ2-7	TGTGCCAGCAGTGAAGAGCAGCGCTCTCCCCTCTACGAGCAGTACTTC	CASSEEQRSPLYEQYF
TRBV6-5	NA	TRBD1	TRBJ2-2	TGTGCCAGCAGTACCCGACAGGGGAGCACCGGGGAGCTGTTTTTT	CASSTRQGSTGELFF
TRBV5-4	NA	NA	TRBJ2-6	TGTGCCAGCAGCTCAACAGGGCCTGGGGCCAACGTCCTGACTTTC	CASSSTGPGANVLTF
TRBV11-3	NA	NA	TRBJ2-7	TGTGCCAGCAGCGTGGACAGTACCTACGAGCAGTACTTC	CASSVDSTYEQYF
TRBV7-2	NA	NA	TRBJ1-5	TGTGCCAGCAGCTTAAGCGCACGGGATCAGCCCCAGCATTTT	CASSLSARDQPQHF
TRBV6-1	NA	NA	TRBJ1-1	TGTGCCAGCAACAGGCGGATGAACACTGAAGCTTTCTTT	CASNRRMNTEAFF
TRBV6-1	NA	NA	TRBJ1-5	TGTGCCAGCTCCCTGAGGAGCAATCAGCCCCAGCATTTT	CASSLRSNQPQHF
TRBV6-6	NA	TRBD2	TRBJ2-5	TGTGCCAGCAGTTACGTCTCAGCGGGGAAACAAGAGACCCAGTACTTC	CASSYVSAGKQETQYF
TRBV5-1	NA	TRBD1	TRBJ2-7	TGCGCCAGCAGCTTGGCCTTCAGGGGGCGGAAAGGCGAGCAGTACTTC	CASSLAFRGRKGEQYF
TRBV12-5	NA	TRBD1	TRBJ2-7	TGTGCTAGTGGTTTGGTAACGGGACAGGGTGTGAACGAGCAGTACTTC	CASGLVTGQGVNEQYF
TRBV6-5	NA	NA	TRBJ2-3	TGTGCCACGGGACGGGGACTTAGCACAGATACGCAGTATTTT	CATGRGLSTDTQYF
TRBV6-4	NA	NA	TRBJ2-2	TGTGCCAGCAGTGACTGGCCCGGGGAGCTGTTTTTT	CASSDWPGELFF
TRBV2	NA	TRBD1	TRBJ1-1	TGTGCCAGCAGGGGGGATAACAGGGGAAATGCTGAAGCTTTCTTT	CASRGDNRGNAEAFF
TRBV2	NA	TRBD1	TRBJ2-7	TGTGCCGGCAGCGGAGTGGGACAGGGCGAGCAGTACTTC	CAGSGVGQGEQYF
TRBV5-1	few	NA	TRBJ1-1	TGCGCCAGCAGCTTGGGGGGCATGAACACTGAAGCTTTCTTT	CASSLGGMNTEAFF
TRBV9	NA	TRBD1	TRBJ2-7	TGTGCCAGCAGCGGACAGGGGGCTGGAGAGCAGTACTTC	CASSGQGAGEQYF
TRBV11-2	few	NA	TRBJ2-7	TGTGCCAGCAGTCCCACCCTAGGGGTGATCTACGAGCAGTACTTC	CASSPTLGVIYEQYF
TRBV7-9	NA	NA	TRBJ1-2	TGTGCCAGCAGCTATGCAGGCTATGGCTACACCTTC	CASSYAGYGYTF